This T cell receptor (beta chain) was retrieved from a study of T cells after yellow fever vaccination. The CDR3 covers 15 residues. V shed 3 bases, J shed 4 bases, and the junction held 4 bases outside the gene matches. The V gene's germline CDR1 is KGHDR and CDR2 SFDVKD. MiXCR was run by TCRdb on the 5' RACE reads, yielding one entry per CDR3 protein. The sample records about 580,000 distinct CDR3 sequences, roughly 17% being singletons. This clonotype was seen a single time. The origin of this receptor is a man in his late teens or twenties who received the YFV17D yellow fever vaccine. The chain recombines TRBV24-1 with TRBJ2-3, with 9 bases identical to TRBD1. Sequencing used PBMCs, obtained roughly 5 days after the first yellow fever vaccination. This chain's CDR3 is CATSDGTGLADTQYF. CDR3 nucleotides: TGTGCCACCAGTGATGGGACAGGGTTGGCAGATACGCAGTATTTT.